The 6 T cell receptor beta chains below come from one sample, sequenced in a study of metastatic and nonmetastatic thyroid tumors. TCRdb reassembled clones from the PCR reads with MiXCR. The table includes tens of thousands of clones, about 20% detected once. None of the patients had undergone any treatment ahead of thyroid surgery. Sequencing input: blood. The source is a female donor with papillary thyroid cancer or a benign thyroid nodule (not recorded which). Some clones in this sample may be carry-over from other donors' samples.

This clone has at least ten counts. The rearrangement uses TRBV5-8 and TRBJ2-3, with 7 bases fitting TRBD2. Germline assignment: CDR1 SGHTS and CDR2 YDEGEE. This CDR3 has 15 residues. After removal of 2 bases from V and 4 bases from J, the junction contained 7 bases not matched to a gene. The CDR3 DNA is TGTGCCAGCAGCTTAGGGTGGCTAGCGGCAGATACGCAGTATTTT. It codes for CASSLGWLAADTQYF.

The chain couples TRBV30 to TRBJ2-7; the D is unclear. The CDR3 loop spans 12 amino acids. Germline V gene lookup returns CDR1 GTSNPN and CDR2 SVGIG (reference sequence). V was pared by 4 bases and J by 5 bases, with 12 bases between. The CDR3 bases are TGTGCCTGGATTCCGGCAACTGACGAGCAGTACTTC. It encodes CAWIPATDEQYF.

The CDR3 is CASSNRRKGTDTQYF. CDR3 nucleotides: TGTGCCAGCAGTAACAGGCGGAAGGGCACAGATACGCAGTATTTT. V is TRBV6-2 or TRBV6-3 and J is TRBJ2-3, with a tentative D call TRBD1 (5 bases). Per germline, CDR1 MNHEY and CDR2 SVGEGT. V was shortened by 5 bases and J by 1 base, with 13 bases between the two germline ends. The CDR3 extends over 15 amino acids.

This clone was seen many times. V usage is TRBV7-2 and J usage is TRBJ2-1, with 11 positions matching TRBD1. The CDR3 covers 17 residues. Unmatched junction bases numbered 9, after V lost 5 bases and J lost 3 bases. Germline V lookup: CDR1 SGHTA, CDR2 FQGNSA. DNA for the CDR3: TGTGCCAGCAGCCCCCTTTGGACAGGGGGCAACTACAATGAGCAGTTCTTC. It encodes CASSPLWTGGNYNEQFF.

This clone was picked up many times. CDR3 amino acids: CASGTSNTGELFF. The CDR3 DNA sequence: TGCGCCAGCGGGACATCGAACACCGGGGAGCTGTTTTTT. The chain carries TRBV4-1 and TRBJ2-2, with TRBD1 as a possible D gene (6 bases). The CDR3 extends over 13 amino acids. The germline V and J ends were trimmed by 8 bases and 0 bases, with 7 bases remaining between them. The germline V gene has CDR1 MGHRA and CDR2 YSYEKL.

Comments on this clone: The junction departs from the called germline gene at one end, perhaps through a read error. The J gene is TRBJ2-7, the V gene TRBV20-1, with D uncertain. Germline lookup yields CDR1 DFQATT and CDR2 SNEGSKA (reference sequence). The CDR3 length is 11 residues. The CDR3 here is CSARDPKELYF. The CDR3 DNA reads TGCAGTGCTAGAGATCCGAAGGAGCTGTACTTC.